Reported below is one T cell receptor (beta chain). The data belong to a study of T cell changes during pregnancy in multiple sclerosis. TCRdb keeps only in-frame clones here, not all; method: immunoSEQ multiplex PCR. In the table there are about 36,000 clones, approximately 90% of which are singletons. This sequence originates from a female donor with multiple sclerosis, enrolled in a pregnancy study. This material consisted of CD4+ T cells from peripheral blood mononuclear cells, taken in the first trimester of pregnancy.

CDR3 amino acids: CASSRTDSPEAFF. CDR3 nucleotides: TGTGCCAGCAGCCGTACAGACAGCCCTGAAGCTTTCTTT. The chain recombines TRBV5-6 with TRBJ1-1; D possibly corresponds to TRBD1 (5 bases). This CDR3 is 13 amino acids long. CDR1 is SGHDT and CDR2 is YYEEEE in the germline V gene. Trimming cost V 4 bases and J 6 bases, with 13 bases left between them.